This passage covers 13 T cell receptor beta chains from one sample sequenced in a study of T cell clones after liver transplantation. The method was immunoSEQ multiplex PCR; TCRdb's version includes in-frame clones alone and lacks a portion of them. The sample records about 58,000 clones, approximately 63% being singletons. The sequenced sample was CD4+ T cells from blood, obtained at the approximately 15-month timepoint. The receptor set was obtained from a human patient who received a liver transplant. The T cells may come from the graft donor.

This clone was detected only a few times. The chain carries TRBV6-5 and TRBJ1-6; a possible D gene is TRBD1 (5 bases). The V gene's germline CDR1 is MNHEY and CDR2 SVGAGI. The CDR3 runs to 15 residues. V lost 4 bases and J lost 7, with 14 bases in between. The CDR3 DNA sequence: TGTGCCAGCAGTTCTGCGGGGGGGGGAAATTCACCCCTCCACTTT. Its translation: CASSSAGGGNSPLHF.

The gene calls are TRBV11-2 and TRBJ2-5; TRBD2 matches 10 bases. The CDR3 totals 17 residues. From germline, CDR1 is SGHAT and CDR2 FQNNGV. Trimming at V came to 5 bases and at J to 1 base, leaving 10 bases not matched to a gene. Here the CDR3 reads CASSRHPSGSPQETQYF. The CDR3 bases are TGTGCCAGCAGCCGCCATCCTAGCGGGAGCCCCCAAGAGACCCAGTACTTC.

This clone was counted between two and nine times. The chain's CDR3 is CASSKDIRVSRETQYF. CDR3 DNA: TGTGCCAGCAGCAAAGATATCAGGGTGAGTCGAGAGACCCAGTACTTC. The chain links TRBV21-1 to TRBJ2-5; TRBD1 is the table's D call and was not checked against the DNA. TRBV21-1 represents a pseudogene. The CDR3 consists of 16 residues.

This chain's CDR3 is CASSESAGTDTQYF. The CDR3 DNA sequence: TGTGCCAGCAGTGAGTCGGCAGGCACAGATACGCAGTATTTT. The chain joins TRBV25-1 to TRBJ2-3, with D hard to call. Per the germline V gene, CDR1 is MGHDK and CDR2 is SYGVNS. The V end was cut by 3 bases, the J end by 1 base, with 8 bases between. The CDR3 totals 14 residues. Supplemented by reference TRBV25-1 and TRBJ2-3, the full variable domain reads EADIYQTPRYLVIGTGKKITLECSQTMGHDKMYWYQQDPGMELHLIHYSYGVNSTEKGDLSSESTVSRIRTEHFPLTLESARPSHTSQYLCASSESAGTDTQYFGPGTRLTVL.

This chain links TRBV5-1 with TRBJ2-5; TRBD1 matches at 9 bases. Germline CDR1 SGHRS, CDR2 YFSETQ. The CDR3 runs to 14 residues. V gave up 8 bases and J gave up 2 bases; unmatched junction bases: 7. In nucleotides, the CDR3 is TGCGCCAGTATCCCCGGGACAGGGCAAGAGACCCAGTACTTC. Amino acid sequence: CASIPGTGQETQYF. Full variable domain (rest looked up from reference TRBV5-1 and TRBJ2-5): KAGVTQTPRYLIKTRGQQVTLSCSPISGHRSVSWYQQTPGQGLQFLFEYFSETQRNKGNFPGRFSGRQFSNSRSEMNVSTLELGDSALYLCASIPGTGQETQYFGPGTRLLVL.

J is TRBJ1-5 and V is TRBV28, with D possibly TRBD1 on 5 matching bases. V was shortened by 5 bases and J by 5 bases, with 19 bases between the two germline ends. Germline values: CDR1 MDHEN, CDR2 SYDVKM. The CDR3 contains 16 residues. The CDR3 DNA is TGTGCCAGCAGTCCCGGAGGACGGGGGAACGATCAGCCCCAGCATTTT. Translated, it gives CASSPGGRGNDQPQHF.

In nucleotides, the CDR3 is TGTGCCAGCAGCCCCGCCACCCGGGACAGGGGGCATGGGTATCATGGCTACACCTTC. Translation: CASSPATRDRGHGYHGYTF. The chain recombines TRBV14 with TRBJ1-2; 12 nucleotides align to TRBD1. The CDR3 is 19 amino acids. The germline CDR1 and CDR2 sequences are SGHDN and FVKESK. The trim removed 4 bases at V and 6 bases at J, leaving 18 bases unmatched.

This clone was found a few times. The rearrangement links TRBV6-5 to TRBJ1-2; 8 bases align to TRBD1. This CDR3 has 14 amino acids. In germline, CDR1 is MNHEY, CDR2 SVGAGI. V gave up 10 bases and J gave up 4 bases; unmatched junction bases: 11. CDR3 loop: CATTGQGISYGYTF. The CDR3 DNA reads TGTGCCACGACCGGACAGGGAATCTCCTATGGCTACACCTTC.

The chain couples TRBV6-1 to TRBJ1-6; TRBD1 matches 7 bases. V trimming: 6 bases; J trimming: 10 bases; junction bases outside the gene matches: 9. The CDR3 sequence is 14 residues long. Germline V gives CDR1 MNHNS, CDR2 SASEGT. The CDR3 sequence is CASRATGTGSPLHF. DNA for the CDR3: TGTGCCAGCAGGGCGACAGGGACGGGGTCACCCCTCCACTTT.

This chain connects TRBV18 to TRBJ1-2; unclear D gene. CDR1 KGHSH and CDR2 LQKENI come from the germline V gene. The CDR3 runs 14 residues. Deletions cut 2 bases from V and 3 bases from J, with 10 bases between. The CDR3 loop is CASSPGLEDYGYTF. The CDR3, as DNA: TGTGCCAGCTCACCAGGGCTGGAGGACTATGGCTACACCTTC.

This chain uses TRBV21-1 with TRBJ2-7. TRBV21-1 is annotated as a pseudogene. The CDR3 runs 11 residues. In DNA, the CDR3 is TGTGCCAGCAGCAAAGAGTTAGAGCAGTACGTC. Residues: CASSKELEQYV.

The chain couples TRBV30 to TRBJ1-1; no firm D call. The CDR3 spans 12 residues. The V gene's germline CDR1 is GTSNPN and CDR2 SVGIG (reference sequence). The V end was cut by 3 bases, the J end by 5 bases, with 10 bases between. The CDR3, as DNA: TGTGCCTGGAGATCCCTGTTTACTGAAGCTTTCTTT. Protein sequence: CAWRSLFTEAFF.

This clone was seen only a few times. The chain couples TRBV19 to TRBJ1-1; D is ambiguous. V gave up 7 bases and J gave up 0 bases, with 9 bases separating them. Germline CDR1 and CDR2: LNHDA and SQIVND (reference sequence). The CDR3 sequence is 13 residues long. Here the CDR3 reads CASTHGMNTEAFF. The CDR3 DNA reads TGTGCCAGTACTCATGGGATGAACACTGAAGCTTTCTTT.